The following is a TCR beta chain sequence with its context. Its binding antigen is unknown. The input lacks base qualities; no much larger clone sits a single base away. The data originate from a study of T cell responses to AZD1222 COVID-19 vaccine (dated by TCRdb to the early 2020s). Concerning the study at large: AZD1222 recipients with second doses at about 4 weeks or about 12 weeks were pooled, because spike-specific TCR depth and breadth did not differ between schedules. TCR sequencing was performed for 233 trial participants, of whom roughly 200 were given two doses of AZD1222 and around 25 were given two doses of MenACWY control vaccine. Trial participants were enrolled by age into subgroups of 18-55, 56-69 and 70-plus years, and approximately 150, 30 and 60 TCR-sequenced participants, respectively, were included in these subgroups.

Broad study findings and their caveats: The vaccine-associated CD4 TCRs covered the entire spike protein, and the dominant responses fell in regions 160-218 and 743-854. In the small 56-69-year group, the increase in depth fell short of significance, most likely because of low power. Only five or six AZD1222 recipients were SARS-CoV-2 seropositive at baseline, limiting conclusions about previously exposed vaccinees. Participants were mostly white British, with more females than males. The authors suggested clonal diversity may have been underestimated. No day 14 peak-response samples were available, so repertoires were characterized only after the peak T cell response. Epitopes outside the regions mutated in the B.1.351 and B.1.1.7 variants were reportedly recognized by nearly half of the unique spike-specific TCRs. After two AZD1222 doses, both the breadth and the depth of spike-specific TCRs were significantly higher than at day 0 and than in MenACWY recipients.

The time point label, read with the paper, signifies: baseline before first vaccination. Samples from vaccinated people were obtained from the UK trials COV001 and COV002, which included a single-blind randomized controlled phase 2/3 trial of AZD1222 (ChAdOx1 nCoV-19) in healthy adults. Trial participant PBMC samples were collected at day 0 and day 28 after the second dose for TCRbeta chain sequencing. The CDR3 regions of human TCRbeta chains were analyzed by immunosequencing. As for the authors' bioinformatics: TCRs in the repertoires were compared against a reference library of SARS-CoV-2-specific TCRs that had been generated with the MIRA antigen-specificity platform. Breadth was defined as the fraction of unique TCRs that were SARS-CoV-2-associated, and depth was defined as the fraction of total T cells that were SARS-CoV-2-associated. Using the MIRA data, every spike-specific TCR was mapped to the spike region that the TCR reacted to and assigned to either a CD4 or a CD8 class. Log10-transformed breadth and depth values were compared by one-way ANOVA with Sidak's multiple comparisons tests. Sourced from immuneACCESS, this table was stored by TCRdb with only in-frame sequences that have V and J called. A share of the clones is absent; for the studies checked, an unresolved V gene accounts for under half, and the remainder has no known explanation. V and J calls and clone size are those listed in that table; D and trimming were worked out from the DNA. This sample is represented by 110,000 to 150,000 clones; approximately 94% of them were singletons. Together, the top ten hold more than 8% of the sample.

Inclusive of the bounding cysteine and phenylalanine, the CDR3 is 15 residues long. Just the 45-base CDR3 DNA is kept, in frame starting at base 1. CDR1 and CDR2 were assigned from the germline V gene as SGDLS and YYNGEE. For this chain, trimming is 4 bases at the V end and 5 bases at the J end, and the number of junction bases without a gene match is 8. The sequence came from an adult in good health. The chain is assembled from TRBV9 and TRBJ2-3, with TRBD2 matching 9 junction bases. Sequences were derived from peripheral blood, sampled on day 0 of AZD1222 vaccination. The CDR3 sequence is CASSLRGGAIDTQYF. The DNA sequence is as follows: TGTGCCAGCAGCCTCCGCGGGGGGGCCATAGATACGCAGTATTTT. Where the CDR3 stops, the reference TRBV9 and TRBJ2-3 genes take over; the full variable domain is DSGVTQTPKHLITATGQRVTLRCSPRSGDLSVYWYQQSLDQGLQFLIQYYNGEERAKGNILERFSAQQFPDLHSELNLSSLELGDSALYFCASSLRGGAIDTQYFGPGTRLTVL.